The sequence of this TCR beta chain was determined in a study of blood T cell repertoires in COVID-19. The repertoire was sequenced with immunoSEQ multiplex PCR; TCRdb's copy has only in-frame clones and lacks some. The data contain 200,000 to 250,000 clones, 86% of them singletons. V lost 3 bases, J lost 0 bases, and 8 bases lay in between. The length of the CDR3 is 14 residues. Per the germline V gene, CDR1 is MNHEY and CDR2 is SMNVEV (reference sequence). The sequence came from a woman between 40 and 50 years old with acute COVID-19. Sequencing used PBMCs or T cells enriched from blood (not recorded which). J is TRBJ1-2 and V is TRBV27; tentatively, D is TRBD1 (5 bases). The DNA for the CDR3 is TGTGCCAGCAGTTTTCGGGGGGCTAACTATGGCTACACCTTC. As protein: CASSFRGANYGYTF.